This entry describes one T cell receptor (beta chain). Antigen: not known. Germline values: CDR1 SNHLY, CDR2 FYNNEI. V was cut by 3 bases and J by 4 bases, with 15 bases left in between. CDR3 length: 15 amino acids. The sample is drawn from a study of cytomegalovirus exposure and HLA in healthy donors. Findings of the study overall: As a later analysis revealed, most CMV-associated TCR beta chains appeared HLA-restricted.

PCR was performed using 60 Vbeta and 13 Jbeta primers. The assay was immunoSEQ multiplex PCR, and TCRdb's table has in-frame clones only and misses some. The data show 75,000 to 95,000 clones, 85% to 90% seen once. The chain has TRBV2 and TRBJ1-1; perhaps TRBD1 as D (6 bases). This TCR came from a man between 18 and 29 years old in good health and CMV-seronegative. Material: PBMCs. CDR3 sequence reads: CASSDQGRRSTEAFF. The CDR3 DNA reads TGTGCCAGCAGTGACCAGGGGAGAAGGAGCACTGAAGCTTTCTTT.